A single sample is the source of the 9 T cell receptor beta chains below, sequenced in a study of T cells after yellow fever vaccination. TCRdb analysed the 5' RACE reads with MiXCR anew, one entry per CDR3 protein. Of 300,000 or so distinct CDR3 sequences listed, 13% were seen once; the top ten hold roughly 0.5%. The input for sequencing was CD4+ T cells sorted from PBMCs, taken 45 days after the yellow fever booster vaccination. Receptors originate from a man aged 25-45 years who received the YFV17D yellow fever vaccine.

This clonotype has just a few counts. This sequence joins TRBV20-1 and TRBJ2-1; D could derive from TRBD1 or TRBD2 (5 bases each). The CDR3 has 14 residues. Germline values: CDR1 DFQATT, CDR2 SNEGSKA (reference sequence). V was shortened by 3 bases and J by 5 bases, with 14 bases between the two germline ends. CDR3 region: CSARSGTHNNEQFF. The CDR3 DNA sequence: TGCAGTGCTAGGTCGGGGACCCACAACAATGAGCAGTTCTTC.

This clonotype was seen a few times. The CDR3 sequence: CASRPPGEPGNTIYF. The CDR3 DNA reads as TGTGCCAGCAGACCCCCCGGGGAACCTGGAAACACCATATATTTT. The rearrangement joins TRBV28 to TRBJ1-3; no clear D. V was shortened by 6 bases and J by 2 bases, with 14 bases between the two germline ends. CDR3 length: 15 residues. Germline-derived CDR1 and CDR2 are MDHEN and SYDVKM.

The chain combines TRBV28 with TRBJ2-5, with D tentatively TRBD1 (6 bases). This CDR3 is 15 amino acids long. Germline V CDR1 and CDR2: MDHEN, SYDVKM. The V and J ends lost 6 bases and 0 bases respectively, with 14 bases between them. As DNA, the CDR3 is TGTGCCAGCAGCCCGCGAGGACAGAACCAAGAGACCCAGTACTTC. Encoded protein: CASSPRGQNQETQYF.

The chain is built from TRBV4-3 and TRBJ2-7; the match to TRBD2 covers 11 bases. This CDR3 has 15 residues. The V gene's germline CDR1 is LGHNA and CDR2 YSLEER. Unmatched junction bases numbered 5, after V lost 4 bases and J lost 3 bases. The CDR3 loop is CASSRAGLADYEQYF. The CDR3 DNA reads as TGCGCCAGCAGCCGAGCGGGACTAGCGGACTACGAGCAGTACTTC.

This clonotype was seen a handful of times. The chain combines TRBV18 with TRBJ1-1, with D unresolved. Germline V gene sequence: CDR1 KGHSH, CDR2 LQKENI. CDR3 length equals 15 residues. Trimming left V 3 bases short and J 4 bases short, with 15 bases between. CDR3: CASSPGRDRLTEAFF. DNA for the CDR3: TGTGCCAGCTCACCTGGGAGGGATAGACTCACTGAAGCTTTCTTT.

This clonotype was seen only a few times. V usage is TRBV6-1 and J usage is TRBJ1-2; TRBD1 agrees at 12 bases. V dropped 5 bases and J dropped 9; count of bases not matched to a gene: 10. The CDR3 runs 15 residues. The germline V gene has CDR1 MNHNS and CDR2 SASEGT. The CDR3 sequence is CASSREGQGARSYTF. The CDR3 DNA follows: TGTGCCAGCAGTCGGGAGGGACAGGGGGCGCGGAGCTACACCTTC.

This clonotype was found a few times. The chain links TRBV5-4 to TRBJ2-7; TRBD1 matches 8 bases. Trimming removed 6 bases from V and 3 bases from J; junction bases left unmatched: 5. From germline, CDR1 is SGHNT and CDR2 YYREEE (reference sequence). The CDR3 is made up of 13 amino acids. The CDR3 nucleotides read TGTGCCAGCAAGGACAGGGCTCACTACGAGCAGTACTTC. Translating it yields CASKDRAHYEQYF.

This clonotype was seen a few times. This chain links TRBV20-1 with TRBJ1-1; a possible D gene is TRBD1 (6 bases). CDR3 length equals 12 residues. Per germline, CDR1 DFQATT and CDR2 SNEGSKA (reference sequence). Trimming removed 1 base from V and 6 bases from J, with 9 bases in between. The CDR3 DNA reads TGCAGTGCTAGAGGCAGGGGATCTGAAGCTTTCTTT. Translating gives CSARGRGSEAFF.

The chain is built from TRBV14 and TRBJ2-3; D gene uncertain. This CDR3 comprises 13 residues. From germline, CDR1 is SGHDN and CDR2 FVKESK. Trimming removed 1 base at V and 4 bases at J, with 6 bases between. The CDR3 DNA is TGTGCCAGCAGCCAAGCCCACGCAGATACGCAGTATTTT. It specifies CASSQAHADTQYF.